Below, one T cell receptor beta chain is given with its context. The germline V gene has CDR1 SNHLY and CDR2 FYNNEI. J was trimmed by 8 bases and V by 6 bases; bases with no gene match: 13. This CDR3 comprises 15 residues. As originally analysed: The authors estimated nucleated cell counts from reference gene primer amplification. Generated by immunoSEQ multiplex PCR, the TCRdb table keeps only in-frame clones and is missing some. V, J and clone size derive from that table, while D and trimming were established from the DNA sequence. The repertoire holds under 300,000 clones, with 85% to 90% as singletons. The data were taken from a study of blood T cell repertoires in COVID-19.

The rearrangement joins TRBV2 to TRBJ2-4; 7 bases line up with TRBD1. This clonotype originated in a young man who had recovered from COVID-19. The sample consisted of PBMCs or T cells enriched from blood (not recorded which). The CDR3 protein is CASRLGQPIGDIQYF. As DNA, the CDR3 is TGTGCCAGCAGGCTGGGACAGCCGATCGGGGACATTCAGTACTTC.